One and the same sample provided the 3 T cell receptor beta chains below, sequenced in a study of siplizumab effects on memory and regulatory T cells. Sequenced by immunoSEQ multiplex PCR; TCRdb stores in-frame clones only, minus some. The sample has about 72,000 clones, 75% to 95% seen once. What was sequenced was CD8+ T cells sorted from blood. These receptors were collected from a human donor in good health.

The genes are TRBV6-4 and TRBJ2-3, with 8 bases lining up with TRBD1. With V trimmed by 4 bases and J by 0 bases, 3 bases remained unmatched. The CDR3 totals 15 residues. Germline V gene lookup returns CDR1 MRHNA and CDR2 SNTAGT. CDR3 residues: CASSGTGGSTDTQYF. The DNA of the CDR3 is TGTGCCAGCAGTGGCACAGGGGGGAGCACAGATACGCAGTATTTT.

The genes are TRBV29-1 and TRBJ1-2, with D perhaps TRBD1 (5 bases). V gave up 0 bases and J gave up 4 bases, with 9 bases separating them. The CDR3 is 13 residues long. CDR1 SQVTM and CDR2 ANQGSEA come from the germline V gene. In DNA, the CDR3 is TGCAGCGTTGAAGATCTAGGGACCTATGGCTACACCTTC. Translating it yields CSVEDLGTYGYTF.

The chain couples TRBV4-1 to TRBJ2-5; D remains unclear. Germline assignment: CDR1 MGHRA and CDR2 YSYEKL. Trimming cost V 0 bases and J 2 bases, with 7 bases left between them. The length of the CDR3 is 14 residues. CDR3 coding DNA: TGCGCCAGCAGCCAAGATCAAGGACAAGAGACCCAGTACTTC. This translates into CASSQDQGQETQYF.